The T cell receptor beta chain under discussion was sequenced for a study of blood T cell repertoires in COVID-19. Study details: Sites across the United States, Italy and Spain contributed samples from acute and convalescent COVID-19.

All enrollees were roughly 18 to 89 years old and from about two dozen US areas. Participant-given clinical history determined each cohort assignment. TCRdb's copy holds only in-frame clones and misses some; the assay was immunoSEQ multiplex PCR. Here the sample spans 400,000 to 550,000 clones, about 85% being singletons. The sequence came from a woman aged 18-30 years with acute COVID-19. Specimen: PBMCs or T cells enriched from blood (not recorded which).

In DNA, the CDR3 is TGTGCCAGCTCACCAGGTAGTAGCCTAGCTAACTATGGCTACACCTTC. This codes for CASSPGSSLANYGYTF. V usage is TRBV18 and J usage is TRBJ1-2; D unclear. Germline CDR1 reads KGHSH; CDR2 reads LQKENI. The V gene lost 2 bases and the J gene lost 0 bases, with 13 bases spanning the gap. The length of the CDR3 is 16 residues.